Listed below are T cell receptor beta chains from one sample, sequenced in a study of T cell responses to AZD1222 COVID-19 vaccine. Data came from immunoSEQ multiplex PCR; TCRdb stores just in-frame clones and leaves some out. This sample yields 100,000 or so clones, of which 92% are seen a single time; roughly 3.1% belongs to the top ten. The sequencing here drew on peripheral blood, taken 28 days after the second AZD1222 dose. The receptors shown here come from an adult who received the AZD1222 COVID-19 vaccine. Both conserved end residues are part of each CDR3. D genes are given only for firm matches. Rows give clone size only sometimes, using once, few, many, or a class for an expanded clone.

j_call d_call v_call clone_size cdr3_nt cdr3_aa
TRBJ1-4 . TRBV2 . TGTGCCAGCAGTGACAGCACAACTAATGAAAAACTGTTTTTT CASSDSTTNEKLFF
TRBJ2-2 TRBD1 TRBV19 . TGTGCCAGTAGCCCGACAGGGATTAACACCGGGGAGCTGTTTTTT CASSPTGINTGELFF
TRBJ1-1 . TRBV7-2 . TGTGCCAGCAGCTTAGTTCCAGGGAACACTGAAGCTTTCTTT CASSLVPGNTEAFF
TRBJ1-3 . TRBV11-2 . TGTGCCAGCGGCCTCCAGGGCGTTGCGGGTGGAAACACCATATATTTT CASGLQGVAGGNTIYF
TRBJ1-2 . TRBV6-5 . TGTGCCAGCAGTTACGACCCCCAGGTATATGGCTACACCTTC CASSYDPQVYGYTF
TRBJ2-5 TRBD1 TRBV15 . TGTGCCACCAGCGGCAGGGGACAGGGGTTTACAGAGACCCAGTACTTC CATSGRGQGFTETQYF
TRBJ1-2 . TRBV7-6 . TGTGCCAGCAGCTTAGCGCCAGAAGCTAACTATGGCTACACCTTC CASSLAPEANYGYTF
TRBJ1-5 TRBD1 TRBV7-2 . TGTGCCAGCAGCTTAGATGGGACAGGCTCAGAGCCCCAGCATTTT CASSLDGTGSEPQHF
TRBJ1-2 TRBD1 TRBV5-6 . TGTGCCAGCAGCGCGAGGGGACAGGGGGCCTATGGCTACACCTTC CASSARGQGAYGYTF
TRBJ1-1 TRBD1 TRBV7-8 few TGTGCCAGCAGCTTAGCGACAGGGGTTACTGAAGCTTTCTTT CASSLATGVTEAFF
TRBJ1-2 . TRBV5-1 few TGCGCCAGCAGGAAGTTTAACTATGGCTACACCTTC CASRKFNYGYTF
TRBJ1-6 . TRBV30 . TGTGCCTGGAGTGCTGGGCAGAATAATTCACCCCTCCACTTT CAWSAGQNNSPLHF
TRBJ1-6 . TRBV18 . TGTGCCAGCTCACCACAGGGACGGGGAAATAATTCACCCCTCCACTTT CASSPQGRGNNSPLHF
TRBJ2-3 TRBD2 TRBV7-6 . TGTGCCAGCAGCTCCCCCTCGCGGGGGTCATACACAGATACGCAGTATTTT CASSSPSRGSYTDTQYF
TRBJ2-3 . TRBV4-1 . TGCGCCAGCAGCCAGGGGGGCCGATTTCATACGCAGTATTTT CASSQGGRFHTQYF
TRBJ1-2 . TRBV28 . TGTGCCAGCAGTTTTAGAGTCGGGGTAGGGTATGGCTACACCTTC CASSFRVGVGYGYTF
TRBJ2-7 . TRBV5-1 . TGCGCCAGCAGCTTGGTGGCGGGGAAAGGCTACGAGCAGTACTTC CASSLVAGKGYEQYF
TRBJ2-7 . TRBV3-1/TRBV3-2 . TGTGCCAGCAGCCAGACTTTCGATCCTTACGAGCAGTACTTC CASSQTFDPYEQYF
TRBJ1-5 . TRBV4-2 . TGTGCCAGCAGCCAAGGGGCACGGGGGAGCAATCAGCCCCAGCATTTT CASSQGARGSNQPQHF
TRBJ1-4 TRBD1 TRBV6-5 . TGTGCCAGCAGAACGGACAGGGGTGGTGAAAAACTGTTTTTT CASRTDRGGEKLFF
TRBJ2-7 TRBD2 TRBV19 . TGTGCCAGTAGTATAGCTACCGGGACTAGCATCTACGAGCAGTACTTC CASSIATGTSIYEQYF
TRBJ1-6 . TRBV7-8 . TGTGCCAGCAGCTTAACGGATTCGGCAGTTTCACCCCTCCACTTT CASSLTDSAVSPLHF
TRBJ1-1 . TRBV7-6 once TGTGCCAGCAGCTTAAACGGCGGAATGAACACTGAAGCTTTCTTT CASSLNGGMNTEAFF
TRBJ1-4 . TRBV19 few TGTGCCAGTACCCCGCCGGAGGGAAAACTGTTTTTT CASTPPEGKLFF
TRBJ2-3 . TRBV7-2 . TGTGCCAGCAGCTCCTCCTTTTTCACTACTAGCACAGATACGCAGTATTTT CASSSSFFTTSTDTQYF
TRBJ1-4 . TRBV5-1 . TGCGCCAGCAGCTTGGCGCAGGGAAATGAAAAACTGTTTTTT CASSLAQGNEKLFF
TRBJ1-6 . TRBV7-2 . TGTGCCAGCAGCTTAGACGTTGGAGCCAAAAATTCACCCCTCCACTTT CASSLDVGAKNSPLHF
TRBJ2-6 TRBD1 TRBV3-1/TRBV3-2 . TGTGCCAGCAGCCAACCCCGACAGGGACCTTCTGGGGCCAACGTCCTGACTTTC CASSQPRQGPSGANVLTF
TRBJ2-5 TRBD2 TRBV20-1 . TGCAGTGCTAGTAAGGGCGGGGGGAACCAAGAGACCCAGTACTTC CSASKGGGNQETQYF
TRBJ1-5 . TRBV18 . TGTGCCAGCTCACCAAAACACAGCAATCAGCCCCAGCATTTT CASSPKHSNQPQHF
TRBJ1-4 . TRBV6-1 . TGTGCCAGCAGTGATGGGACACTATTCAACGCTGGTGAAAAACTGTTTTTT CASSDGTLFNAGEKLFF
TRBJ2-3 . TRBV3-1/TRBV3-2 . TGTGCCAGCAGCCAAGCCGATACGCAGTATTTT CASSQADTQYF
TRBJ1-2 TRBD1 TRBV10-3 . TGTGCCATCAGTGATGAGGACAGGGGGCGATCTAACTATGGCTACACCTTC CAISDEDRGRSNYGYTF
TRBJ1-2 . TRBV30 . TGTGCCTGGAGGCAGCAGGGTTACTATGGCTACACCTTC CAWRQQGYYGYTF
TRBJ2-3 TRBD2 TRBV4-2 . TGTGCCAGCAGCCAAGAAACGGACTTAGCGGGGGGGCCATCAGATACGCAGTATTTT CASSQETDLAGGPSDTQYF
TRBJ2-4 . TRBV5-8 . TGTGCCAGCAGCTTGGGGGGGGAAAACATTCAGTACTTC CASSLGGENIQYF
TRBJ2-7 . TRBV7-2 . TGTGCCAGCAGCTTAGCGCACAGGGCCTCCTACGAGCAGTACTTC CASSLAHRASYEQYF
TRBJ1-5 . TRBV5-1 . TGCGCCAGCAGCTTGGAAGCGGGCAGCAATCAGCCCCAGCATTTT CASSLEAGSNQPQHF
TRBJ1-1 . TRBV7-9 . TGTGCCAGCAGCCATACGGACGGTGGGGGCACTGAAGCTTTCTTT CASSHTDGGGTEAFF
TRBJ2-2 TRBD2 TRBV2 . TGTGCCAGCAGTGGGTCTGGCGGGGGGACGGGATGGAACACCGGGGAGCTGTTTTTT CASSGSGGGTGWNTGELFF
TRBJ2-4 . TRBV5-4 . TGTGCCAGCAGCTTGGGGGGCCTCATAGCCAAAAACATTCAGTACTTC CASSLGGLIAKNIQYF
TRBJ1-6 TRBD1 TRBV6-1 . TGTGCCAGCAGTGACAGGACAGGAAATTCACCCCTCCACTTT CASSDRTGNSPLHF
TRBJ1-4 . TRBV5-1 . TGCGCCAGCAGCTTGGAGGGGGCAACTAATGAAAAACTGTTTTTT CASSLEGATNEKLFF